This TCR beta chain derives from a study of blood T cell repertoires in COVID-19. Measured with immunoSEQ multiplex PCR; TCRdb has only the in-frame clones, and not every one. The data hold a few hundred thousand clones, with approximately 90% observed a single time. Germline CDR1 MNHEY, CDR2 SMNVEV (reference sequence). Trimming removed 10 bases from V and 0 bases from J; junction bases left unmatched: 8. The CDR3 has 15 residues. The sequenced sample consisted of peripheral blood. The rearrangement links TRBV27 to TRBJ2-2, with 7 nucleotides matching TRBD1. This receptor was taken from a man aged 60-69 years who had recovered from COVID-19. The CDR3 is CATTNRGANTGELFF. CDR3 DNA: TGTGCCACGACTAACAGGGGCGCGAACACCGGGGAGCTGTTTTTT.